What follows is one T cell receptor beta chain and its context. Its antigen is unknown. Its ends do not fully match the called genes, so a read error is possible. This sample was included in a study of cytomegalovirus exposure and HLA in healthy donors. Study-wide results and limits: Later analysis revealed greater clonal expansion in HLA-associated TCR beta chains than in equally common others. Likely technical artifact: a cluster of highly shared sequence variants. Accurate HLA-A and HLA-B prediction from TCR beta sequences was reported for most subjects. In a later analysis, TCR beta V- and J-gene trimming was associated with a missense DCLRE1C variant.

This CDR3 is 14 amino acids long. In germline, CDR1 is SEHNR, CDR2 FQNEAQ (reference sequence). Both 60 Vbeta primers and 13 Jbeta primers went into the PCR. Only in-frame clones appear in the TCRdb table, and some are missing; sequencing was by immunoSEQ multiplex PCR. The sample has about 180,000 clones; 76% are singletons. The clonotype comes from a man between 18 and 29 years old in good health and CMV-seronegative. Sequences were obtained from PBMCs. The chain combines TRBV7-9 with TRBJ1-1; a possible D gene is TRBD1 (6 bases). CDR3: CSSSQQTGLAEAFF. The CDR3 nucleotides read TGTTCCAGCAGCCAACAAACAGGGTTGGCTGAAGCTTTCTTT. The entire variable domain, with the rest obtained from reference TRBV7-9 and TRBJ1-1, is as follows: DTGVSQNPRHKITKRGQNVTFRCDPISEHNRLYWYRQTLGQGPEFLTYFQNEAQLEKSRLLSDRFSAERPKGSFSTLEIQRTEQGDSAMYLCSSSQQTGLAEAFFGQGTRLTVV.